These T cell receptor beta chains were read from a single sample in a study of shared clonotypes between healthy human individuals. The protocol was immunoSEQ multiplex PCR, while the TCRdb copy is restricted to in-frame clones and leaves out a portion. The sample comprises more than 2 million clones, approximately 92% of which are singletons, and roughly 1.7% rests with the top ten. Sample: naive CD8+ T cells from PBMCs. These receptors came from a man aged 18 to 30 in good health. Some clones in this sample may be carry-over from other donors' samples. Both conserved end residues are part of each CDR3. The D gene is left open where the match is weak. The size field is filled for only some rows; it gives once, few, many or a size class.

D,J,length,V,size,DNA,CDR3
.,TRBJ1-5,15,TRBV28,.,TGTGCCAGCAGATCCGAATCGGGTAGCAATCAGCCCCAGCATTTT,CASRSESGSNQPQHF
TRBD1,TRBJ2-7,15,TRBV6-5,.,TGTGCCAGCAGGCCGGACAGGGGGTGGTCCTACGAGCAGTACTTC,CASRPDRGWSYEQYF
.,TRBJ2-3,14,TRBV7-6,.,TGTGCCAGCAGCTTATCGGGGCCCACAGATACGCAGTATTTT,CASSLSGPTDTQYF
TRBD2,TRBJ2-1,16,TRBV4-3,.,TGCGCCAGCAGCTCAGGACTAGGAAGGGCAGTAAATGAGCAGTTCTTC,CASSSGLGRAVNEQFF
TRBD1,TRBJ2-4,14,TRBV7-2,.,TGTGCCAGCAGCTTACCGGTCAGGGGGAACATTCAGTACTTC,CASSLPVRGNIQYF
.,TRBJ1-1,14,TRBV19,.,TGTGCCAGTAGTAGCGAGAACGTGAACACTGAAGCTTTCTTT,CASSSENVNTEAFF
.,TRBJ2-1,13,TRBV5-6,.,TGTGCCAGCAGCGTGGGACTCTACAATGAGCAGTTCTTC,CASSVGLYNEQFF
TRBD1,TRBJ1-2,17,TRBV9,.,TGTGCCAGCAGCCTCGAGAAGACAGGGCGGGGATTTGATGGCTACACCTTC,CASSLEKTGRGFDGYTF
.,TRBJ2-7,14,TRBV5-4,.,TGTGCCAGCAGCTTGAGGGGGATGGTGAACGAGCAGTACTTC,CASSLRGMVNEQYF
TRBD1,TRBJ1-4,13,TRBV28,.,TGTGCCAGCAGTTTGGGGACAGTTGAAAAACTGTTTTTT,CASSLGTVEKLFF
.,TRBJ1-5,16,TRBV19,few,TGTGCCAGTAGTATAGACCAGGGGTGGGGCAATCAGCCCCAGCATTTT,CASSIDQGWGNQPQHF
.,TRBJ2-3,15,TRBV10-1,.,TGCGCCAGCAGTTGTGTCCTCTTGGGGACAGATACGCAGTATTTT,CASSCVLLGTDTQYF
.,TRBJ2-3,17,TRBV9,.,TGTGCCAGCAGCGTAGCCGGGTCGGGACGGGGCACAGATACGCAGTATTTT,CASSVAGSGRGTDTQYF
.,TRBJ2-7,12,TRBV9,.,TGTGCCAGCAGTGCCGGGTCCTACGAGCAGTACTTC,CASSAGSYEQYF
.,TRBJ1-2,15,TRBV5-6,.,TGTGCCAGCAGCTTGGCCGGGGCCGGCGGCTATGGCTACACCTTC,CASSLAGAGGYGYTF
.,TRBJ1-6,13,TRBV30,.,TGTGCCTGGAGTGTACAGGATAATTCACCCCTCCACTTT,CAWSVQDNSPLHF
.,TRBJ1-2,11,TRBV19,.,TGTGCCAGTAGTTTCGCCGGGGGCTACACCTTC,CASSFAGGYTF
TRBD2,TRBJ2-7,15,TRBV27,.,TGTGCCAGCAGGAGACTAGCGGGGACGGCCTACGAGCAGTACTTC,CASRRLAGTAYEQYF
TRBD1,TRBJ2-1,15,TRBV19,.,TGTGCCAGTAGTGCTTGGGACAGGGGACTCAATGAGCAGTTCTTC,CASSAWDRGLNEQFF
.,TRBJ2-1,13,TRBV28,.,TGTGCCAGCAGTTTGGCCCGTTCGAATGAGCAGTTCTTC,CASSLARSNEQFF
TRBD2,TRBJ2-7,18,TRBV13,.,TGTGCCAGCAGCTTAGGGGGACTAGCGGGAGTCAGCTCCTACGAGCAGTACTTC,CASSLGGLAGVSSYEQYF
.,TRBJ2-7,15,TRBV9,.,TGTGCCAGCAGCGTAGCTTCACGGGAGCTAGACGAGCAGTACTTC,CASSVASRELDEQYF
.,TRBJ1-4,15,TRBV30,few,TGTGCCTGGAGAGGAGCGAGAGACTGGAATGAAAAACTGTTTTTT,CAWRGARDWNEKLFF
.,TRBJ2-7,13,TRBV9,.,TGTGCCAGCAGCGGAACAGGGTCACACGAGCAGTACTTC,CASSGTGSHEQYF
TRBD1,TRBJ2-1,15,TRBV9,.,TGTGCCAGCAACTTCTTCGGGACAGACAACAATGAGCAGTTCTTC,CASNFFGTDNNEQFF
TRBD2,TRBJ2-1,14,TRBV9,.,TGTGCCAGCAAAAGCGGGGGTTCCTACAATGAGCAGTTCTTC,CASKSGGSYNEQFF
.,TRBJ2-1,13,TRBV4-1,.,TGCGCCAGCAGCCGAGCAGGGGCCAATGAGCAGTTCTTC,CASSRAGANEQFF
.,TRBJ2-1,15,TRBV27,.,TGTGCCACCAAACCGACAGCTAGCTCCTACAATGAGCAGTTCTTC,CATKPTASSYNEQFF
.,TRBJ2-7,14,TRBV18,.,TGTGCCAGCTCACCTCCGGGACCCTCCTACGAGCAGTACTTC,CASSPPGPSYEQYF
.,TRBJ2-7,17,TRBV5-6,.,TGTGCCAGCAGCTTGTTGTTGGGGGTGGGAGAAACCTACGAGCAGTACTTC,CASSLLLGVGETYEQYF